Listed below are T cell receptor beta chains from one sample, sequenced in a study of T cell responses to AZD1222 COVID-19 vaccine. Produced via immunoSEQ multiplex PCR; TCRdb's table is partial and in-frame only. The sample carries 90,000 to 95,000 clones, approximately 90% recorded once. The sample was peripheral blood, taken on day 0 of AZD1222 vaccination. The receptors shown here come from an adult in good health. The CDR3 runs from the conserved cysteine through the conserved F or W. Each record gives: D gene, V gene, clone size, J gene, CDR3 protein, CDR3 DNA. A D gene is named only where the DNA matches it firmly. Some rows mark clone size as missing; the rest say once, few, many or name a class of expanded clone.

>-|TRBV27|-|TRBJ2-2
CARRGGERGLQNTGELFF
TGTGCCCGCAGGGGGGGGGAGAGAGGACTGCAAAACACCGGGGAGCTGTTTTTT
>-|TRBV7-6|-|TRBJ2-2
CASSSGQWSGELFF
TGTGCCAGCAGCTCAGGACAGTGGTCCGGGGAGCTGTTTTTT
>TRBD1|TRBV15|-|TRBJ2-1
CATSPRTGGNEQFF
TGTGCCACCAGCCCCCGGACAGGGGGCAATGAGCAGTTCTTC
>TRBD2|TRBV3-1/TRBV3-2|once|TRBJ2-1
CASSQGAGGRRYNEQFF
TGTGCCAGCAGCCAAGGGGCGGGAGGCCGCCGCTACAATGAGCAGTTCTTC
>-|TRBV14|-|TRBJ1-1
CASSQGNLLGAFF
TGTGCCAGCAGCCAAGGAAACCTCCTCGGGGCTTTCTTT
>TRBD1|TRBV14|-|TRBJ2-1
CASSSMRDRAYNEQFF
TGTGCCAGCAGCTCTATGCGGGACAGGGCGTACAATGAGCAGTTCTTC
>TRBD1|TRBV5-1|few|TRBJ2-7
CASSFTGGGYEQYF
TGCGCCAGCAGCTTCACAGGGGGCGGATACGAGCAGTACTTC
>TRBD1|TRBV29-1|once|TRBJ1-1
CSVGQGGIWAFF
TGCAGCGTTGGACAGGGCGGGATTTGGGCTTTCTTT
>TRBD1|TRBV28|-|TRBJ2-3
CASSLIRTGGTDTQYF
TGTGCCAGCAGTCTCATCAGGACAGGGGGCACAGATACGCAGTATTTT
>-|TRBV7-9|-|TRBJ2-7
CASSLGDLGEQYF
TGTGCCAGCAGCTTGGGGGACCTGGGCGAGCAGTACTTC
>-|TRBV6-1|-|TRBJ2-7
CASSEARSLFYEQYF
TGTGCCAGCAGTGAAGCGCGCAGTCTTTTCTACGAGCAGTACTTC
>TRBD1|TRBV7-2|-|TRBJ1-4
CASRDRGGLEKLFF
TGTGCCAGCAGGGACAGGGGGGGGCTTGAGAAACTGTTTTTT
>-|TRBV27|-|TRBJ1-2
CASRSHTTGRNGYTF
TGTGCCAGCAGATCGCATACCACAGGGAGGAATGGCTACACCTTC
>-|TRBV29-1|-|TRBJ1-3
CSVDRGNTIYF
TGCAGCGTAGACAGGGGAAACACCATATATTTT
>TRBD2|TRBV7-2|-|TRBJ2-7
CASSLTSGSYDEQYF
TGTGCCAGCAGCTTGACTAGCGGGAGTTACGACGAGCAGTACTTC
>-|TRBV3-1/TRBV3-2|once|TRBJ2-7
CASSPRAGGHEQYF
TGTGCCAGCAGCCCGAGGGCGGGTGGCCACGAGCAGTACTTC
>-|TRBV20-1|-|TRBJ2-3
CSVPGDTQYF
TGCAGTGTCCCGGGAGATACGCAGTATTTT
>-|TRBV6-4|-|TRBJ1-2
CASSDTLQALYGYTF
TGTGCCAGCAGTGATACCCTACAGGCTCTCTATGGCTACACCTTC
>-|TRBV6-5|few|TRBJ2-7
CASSYTQDMPYEQYF
TGTGCCAGCAGTTACACTCAGGACATGCCATACGAGCAGTACTTC
>-|TRBV19|-|TRBJ1-5
CASSTPGGNQPQHF
TGTGCCAGTAGTACGCCGGGGGGCAATCAGCCCCAGCATTTT
>-|TRBV5-1|-|TRBJ2-4
CASSLAAKNIQYF
TGCGCCAGCAGCTTGGCTGCCAAAAACATTCAGTACTTC
>TRBD2|TRBV11-2|-|TRBJ2-1
CASSLTLAGGSYNEQFF
TGTGCCAGCAGCTTAACCCTAGCGGGGGGTTCCTACAATGAGCAGTTCTTC
>TRBD1|TRBV24-1|-|TRBJ1-2
CATSDRGQEGYGYTF
TGTGCCACCAGTGACCGCGGACAGGAGGGCTATGGCTACACCTTC
>-|TRBV7-9|-|TRBJ1-1
CASSRLGTEAFF
TGTGCCAGCAGCCGCCTGGGCACTGAAGCTTTCTTT
>-|TRBV19|-|TRBJ1-1
CASNSQMNTEAFF
TGTGCCAGTAACAGTCAGATGAACACTGAAGCTTTCTTT
>-|TRBV9|-|TRBJ1-2
CASSPQQVQGVYGYTF
TGTGCCAGCAGCCCCCAACAGGTACAGGGTGTCTATGGCTACACCTTC
>-|TRBV7-2|-|TRBJ2-7
CASSLGSGRGEGYEQYF
TGTGCCAGCAGCTTAGGTTCAGGGCGAGGAGAAGGCTACGAGCAGTACTTC
>-|TRBV20-1|few|TRBJ1-6
CSAHMNSPLHF
TGCAGTGCTCATATGAATTCACCCCTCCACTTT
>TRBD2|TRBV5-1|-|TRBJ2-7
CASSSGLAGGPGVSEQYF
TGCGCCAGCAGCTCAGGACTAGCGGGAGGGCCGGGTGTGAGCGAGCAGTACTTC
>TRBD1|TRBV5-1|-|TRBJ1-3
CASSLEPQDRGNTIYF
TGCGCCAGCAGCTTGGAGCCCCAGGACAGGGGAAACACCATATATTTT
>TRBD1|TRBV6-1|-|TRBJ1-5
CASSESQTGFGAGNQPQHF
TGTGCCAGCAGTGAAAGCCAGACAGGGTTTGGGGCGGGCAATCAGCCCCAGCATTTT
>-|TRBV5-1|-|TRBJ2-7
CASSPTPPTYEQYF
TGCGCCAGCAGCCCCACTCCTCCGACGTACGAGCAGTACTTC
>TRBD1|TRBV5-1|-|TRBJ2-3
CASSSPGQGATSTDTQYF
TGCGCCAGCAGCTCTCCGGGACAGGGGGCAACTAGCACAGATACGCAGTATTTT
>TRBD2|TRBV6-6|-|TRBJ2-1
CASSAGGRVAEQFF
TGTGCCAGCAGCGCGGGCGGGAGGGTTGCTGAGCAGTTCTTC
>-|TRBV28|-|TRBJ1-5
CASRGEGWNQPQHF
TGTGCCAGCAGGGGGGAGGGGTGGAACCAGCCCCAGCATTTT
>TRBD1|TRBV19|-|TRBJ2-1
CASNRQGDNEQFF
TGTGCCAGTAACCGACAGGGTGACAATGAGCAGTTCTTC
>TRBD2|TRBV28|few|TRBJ2-2
CASSPGLAGGTGELFF
TGTGCCAGCAGCCCGGGACTAGCGGGGGGCACCGGGGAGCTGTTTTTT
>TRBD2|TRBV3-1/TRBV3-2|-|TRBJ2-2
CASNSASGGAGELFF
TGTGCCAGCAACTCGGCTAGCGGGGGGGCCGGGGAGCTGTTTTTT
>-|TRBV7-2|once|TRBJ2-5
CASSLFKFGASETQYF
TGTGCCAGCAGCTTATTCAAGTTCGGAGCGTCGGAGACCCAGTACTTC
>-|TRBV11-3|-|TRBJ2-3
CASSAGTRDTQYF
TGTGCCAGCAGCGCAGGGACACGGGATACGCAGTATTTT
>-|TRBV5-1|-|TRBJ2-2
CASSAGTTRGTGELFF
TGCGCCAGCAGCGCCGGGACGACCCGAGGCACCGGGGAGCTGTTTTTT
>TRBD2|TRBV6-5|-|TRBJ2-5
CASSFHGRGEETQYF
TGTGCCAGCAGTTTTCACGGGAGGGGAGAAGAGACCCAGTACTTC
>-|TRBV19|-|TRBJ1-5
CASSPLGQSRGPQHF
TGTGCCAGTAGTCCCCTAGGACAGTCGAGAGGGCCCCAGCATTTT
>-|TRBV6-1|-|TRBJ1-3
CASSERGPSGNTIYF
TGTGCCAGCAGTGAACGGGGACCCTCTGGAAACACCATATATTTT
>-|TRBV10-3|few|TRBJ1-1
CAISEFMGAVTEAFF
TGTGCCATCAGTGAGTTTATGGGGGCAGTTACTGAAGCTTTCTTT
>-|TRBV9|-|TRBJ2-3
CASSVTGLDTDTQYF
TGTGCCAGCAGCGTTACGGGACTGGACACAGATACGCAGTATTTT
>-|TRBV30|-|TRBJ2-7
CAWSVLWDEQYF
TGTGCCTGGAGTGTACTTTGGGACGAGCAGTACTTC
>-|TRBV6-6|-|TRBJ2-6
CATQDGRSGANVLTF
TGTGCCACCCAGGACGGCCGCTCTGGGGCCAACGTCCTGACTTTC
>-|TRBV3-1/TRBV3-2|-|TRBJ1-4
CASSPGTRSSREEKLFF
TGTGCCAGCAGCCCAGGGACCCGGTCTTCCAGAGAAGAAAAACTGTTTTTT
>-|TRBV5-4|-|TRBJ1-2
CASSLKSLGYGYTF
TGTGCCAGCAGCTTGAAGAGCCTAGGCTATGGCTACACCTTC
>TRBD2|TRBV5-1|once|TRBJ2-3
CASSLTPGTRDSSTDTQYF
TGCGCCAGCAGCTTAACCCCCGGGACTAGGGACTCTAGCACAGATACGCAGTATTTT
>-|TRBV19|once|TRBJ1-1
CASSIQASGNTEAFF
TGTGCCAGTAGTATCCAGGCCTCGGGGAACACTGAAGCTTTCTTT
>-|TRBV3-1/TRBV3-2|-|TRBJ2-7
CASSQGRSTTTLTYEQYF
TGTGCCAGCAGCCAGGGCAGATCCACTACTACCCTAACCTACGAGCAGTACTTC
>-|TRBV10-2|-|TRBJ2-6
CASRTAGANVLTF
TGCGCCAGCAGAACAGCTGGGGCCAACGTCCTGACTTTC